These 30 T cell receptor beta chains came from one sample sequenced in a study of control samples from healthy donors and cancer patients. The method was immunoSEQ multiplex PCR; TCRdb's version includes in-frame clones alone and lacks a portion of them. The table has tens of thousands of clones, 94% seen once. The specimen sequenced was blood. The receptors originated from a man aged 60 to 75 in good health.

The sample holds one count of this clone. This sequence joins TRBV29-1 and TRBJ2-2; 7 bases line up with TRBD1. Germline V CDR1 and CDR2: SQVTM, ANQGSEA. The CDR3 runs 14 residues. Trimming took 4 bases from V and 6 from J; bases not matched to a gene: 8. The CDR3 DNA follows: TGCAGCGTTGCCCGACAGGGCCGATCCGGGGAGCTGTTTTTT. Translating gives CSVARQGRSGELFF.

The chain recombines TRBV19 with TRBJ1-3, with unresolved D. The CDR3 sequence is 14 residues long. Trimming pared 2 bases from V and 0 bases from J, leaving 5 bases between. CDR1 and CDR2 (germline): LNHDA, SQIVND (reference sequence). The CDR3 is CASSIQSSGNTIYF. DNA of the CDR3: TGTGCCAGTAGTATACAGAGCTCTGGAAACACCATATATTTT.

Here the CDR3 DNA reads TGTGCCAGCAGCCAAGCTTTCCGGACAGGGGGCTTATTCGGCGACACTGAAGCTTTCTTT. Residues: CASSQAFRTGGLFGDTEAFF. V gene TRBV3-1 (or the pseudogene TRBV3-2) combines with J gene TRBJ1-1; 11 bases map to TRBD1. The germline gives CDR1 LGHDT, CDR2 YNNKEL (reference sequence). The CDR3 is 20 amino acids. V was pared by 1 base and J by 3 bases, with 16 bases of the junction left unmatched.

This clone appeared a few times. The chain combines TRBV15 with TRBJ2-1, with D possibly being TRBD1 (6 bases). The ends were cut back, 0 bases at V and 7 bases at J, with 10 bases in the middle. CDR3 length equals 14 residues. CDR1 LNHNV and CDR2 YYDKDF come from the germline V gene (reference sequence). CDR3 DNA sequence: TGTGCCACCAGCAGAGATCAGGGGCCGAATGAGCAGTTCTTC. Its protein is CATSRDQGPNEQFF.

The chain joins TRBV7-2 to TRBJ1-4; D not certain. The CDR3 has 14 amino acids. The ends were cut back, 2 bases at V and 4 bases at J, with 8 bases in the middle. Germline loops: CDR1 SGHTA, CDR2 FQGNSA. The CDR3: CASSLNSGNEKLFF. As DNA, the CDR3 is TGTGCCAGCAGCTTAAATTCGGGTAATGAAAAACTGTTTTTT.

The chain recombines TRBV11-2 with TRBJ1-4, with TRBD1 matching over 9 bases. The length of the CDR3 is 14 residues. The V segment lost 1 base and the J segment 8 bases; nucleotides outside the gene matches: 2. Germline V gives CDR1 SGHAT, CDR2 FQNNGV. This CDR3 reads CASSLGTGAEKLFF. Written as DNA, the CDR3 is TGTGCCAGCAGCTTAGGGACAGGGGCCGAAAAACTGTTTTTT.

The CDR3 loop reads CASSESSGQNTEAFF. The CDR3 coding sequence is TGTGCCAGCAGTGAATCTTCCGGCCAGAACACTGAAGCTTTCTTT. The chain recombines TRBV25-1 with TRBJ1-1; D is uncertain. This CDR3 comprises 15 residues. V gave up 1 base and J gave up 1 base, with 10 bases separating them. Germline loops: CDR1 MGHDK, CDR2 SYGVNS.

V gene TRBV18 combines with J gene TRBJ1-2; 7 bases are a match to TRBD1. This CDR3 has 15 amino acids. With V trimmed by 2 bases and J by 3 bases, 6 bases remained unmatched. Germline V CDR1 and CDR2: KGHSH, LQKENI. The CDR3: CASSPETGLDYGYTF. The CDR3 DNA sequence: TGTGCCAGCTCACCAGAGACAGGGTTAGACTATGGCTACACCTTC.

The CDR3 DNA sequence: TGTGCCAGCAGCTCTATCTTGAGTAACTATGGCTACACCTTC. The encoded protein is CASSSILSNYGYTF. The chain couples TRBV9 to TRBJ1-2; D is unresolved. The germline V gene has CDR1 SGDLS and CDR2 YYNGEE. CDR3 length equals 14 residues. Trimming took 4 bases from V and 1 from J, leaving 11 bases between them.

The V call is TRBV21-1, the J call TRBJ2-5; TRBD2, the table's D call, was not compared with the DNA. TRBV21-1 is given as a pseudogene. This CDR3 has 11 residues. This CDR3 reads CATLSAETQYF. The CDR3 region has the DNA TGTGCCACCTTATCTGCGGAGACCCAGTACTTC.

This clone has only one observation. The rearrangement links TRBV5-8 to TRBJ1-5; D is uncertain. V was cut by 4 bases and J by 5 bases, with 16 bases left in between. CDR1 and CDR2 from the germline V gene are SGHTS and YDEGEE. CDR3 length equals 15 residues. As DNA, the CDR3 is TGTGCCAGCAGCCCAAGGGAGACGGAGCATCAGCCCCAGCATTTT. Its protein is CASSPRETEHQPQHF.

V and J are TRBV7-9 and TRBJ2-7; D gene ambiguous. The CDR3 extends over 14 amino acids. From germline, CDR1 is SEHNR and CDR2 FQNEAQ (reference sequence). Between the trimmed V and J ends, which lost 3 bases and 2 bases, there was a span of 11 bases. The chain's CDR3 is CASSFSSNPYEQYF. CDR3 bases: TGTGCCAGCAGCTTCAGCAGCAACCCCTACGAGCAGTACTTC.

V is TRBV30 and J is TRBJ2-1; 10 nucleotides match TRBD2. The trim removed 0 bases at V and 0 bases at J, leaving 8 bases unmatched. The CDR3 has 18 residues. The V gene's germline CDR1 is GTSNPN and CDR2 SVGIG (reference sequence). This CDR3 is CAWSVLAGRSSSYNEQFF. The CDR3 DNA reads as TGTGCCTGGAGTGTACTAGCGGGGAGATCCAGCTCCTACAATGAGCAGTTCTTC.

The chain employs TRBV3-1 (or the pseudogene TRBV3-2) and TRBJ1-2; 8 positions match TRBD1. The germline V gene encodes CDR1 LGHDT and CDR2 YNNKEL (reference sequence). The CDR3 totals 13 residues. Trimming cost V 2 bases and J 6 bases; bases outside gene matches: 2. CDR3 sequence reads: CASSQNRGDGYTF. The CDR3 DNA sequence: TGTGCCAGCAGCCAAAACAGGGGGGATGGCTACACCTTC.

The V and J genes are TRBV12-3 or TRBV12-4 and TRBJ1-2; no clear D. Trimming removed 1 base at V and 4 bases at J, with 7 bases between. This CDR3 comprises 13 residues. As DNA, the CDR3 is TGTGCCAGCAGTTTAGGTCAGTCCTATGGCTACACCTTC. Protein sequence: CASSLGQSYGYTF.

This chain connects TRBV19 to TRBJ2-2; the D gene is possibly TRBD1 (6 bases). V was pared by 3 bases and J by 1 base, with 9 bases between. The germline CDR1 and CDR2 sequences are LNHDA and SQIVND (reference sequence). The CDR3 runs to 15 residues. CDR3 sequence (DNA): TGTGCCAGTAGTATCCCGGGACAGAACACCGGGGAGCTGTTTTTT. Translation: CASSIPGQNTGELFF.

Of note for this clone: A junction end diverges from the germline sequence, so it may reflect a read error. The chain couples TRBV12-3 or TRBV12-4 to TRBJ1-4; no clear D gene. The length of the CDR3 is 13 residues. This CDR3 reads CASRMAKNEKLFF. The CDR3 region has the DNA TGTGCAAGCAGGATGGCAAAAAATGAAAAACTGTTTTTT.

The chain recombines TRBV6-5 with TRBJ1-1; D unclear. V lost 7 bases, J lost 1 base, and 13 bases lay in between. Germline assignment: CDR1 MNHEY and CDR2 SVGAGI. The CDR3 has 14 residues. CDR3 coding DNA: TGTGCCAGCACGGGCAGTTTGTCGAACACTGAAGCTTTCTTT. Translating gives CASTGSLSNTEAFF.

V and J are TRBV10-3 and TRBJ2-7, with TRBD2 matching over 10 bases. Looked up from germline, CDR1 is ENHRY and CDR2 is SYGVKD. Trimming took 0 bases from V and 1 from J; bases not matched to a gene: 6. The length of the CDR3 is 17 residues. The CDR3 sequence: CAISESLAGARSYEQYF. The CDR3 coding sequence is TGTGCCATCAGTGAGTCCCTAGCGGGGGCTAGATCCTACGAGCAGTACTTC.

CDR3 in amino acids: CASSASGTDNSPLHF. The CDR3 DNA reads TGCGCCAGCAGCGCCTCCGGGACAGATAATTCACCCCTCCACTTT. This sequence joins TRBV5-1 and TRBJ1-6; 7 positions match TRBD1. The CDR3 has 15 amino acids. Trimming cost V 4 bases and J 5 bases; bases outside gene matches: 6. The germline V gene encodes CDR1 SGHRS and CDR2 YFSETQ.

The chain recombines TRBV6-5 with TRBJ1-5; D gene uncertain. The CDR3 contains 11 residues. Trimming took off 6 bases at V and 3 bases at J, with 3 bases between the two ends. Germline V gene sequence: CDR1 MNHEY, CDR2 SVGAGI. The DNA of the CDR3 is TGTGCCAGCAGGAACAATCAGCCCCAGCATTTT. Translation: CASRNNQPQHF.

The V and J genes are TRBV7-2 and TRBJ1-2; weak D call: TRBD1 (5 bases). The CDR3 has 15 residues. CDR1 is SGHTA, CDR2 FQGNSA, per germline. The V end lost 5 bases, the J end lost 4 bases, and 17 bases lay between the germline ends. Written as DNA, the CDR3 is TGTGCCAGCAGCCCCGACGTCGGGACCGGCTATGGCTACACCTTC. Its translation is CASSPDVGTGYGYTF.

V gene TRBV11-2 combines with J gene TRBJ2-1; D remains unclear. The V gene's germline CDR1 is SGHAT and CDR2 FQNNGV. The CDR3 consists of 15 residues. V was clipped by 3 bases and J by 7 bases, with 16 bases between them. The CDR3 DNA reads as TGTGCCAGCAGCTTCTGGGGAAGTAAGAAGAATGAGCAGTTCTTC. Residues: CASSFWGSKKNEQFF.

The chain recombines TRBV18 with TRBJ2-2; D is undetermined. V was pared by 2 bases and J by 6 bases, with 7 bases between. The CDR3 is 13 amino acids. Germline CDR1 is KGHSH and CDR2 is LQKENI. In DNA, the CDR3 is TGTGCCAGCTCACCATCTCAGTCCGGGGAGCTGTTTTTT. This sequence encodes CASSPSQSGELFF.

This rearrangement joins TRBV2 to TRBJ1-3; D not certain. The CDR3 totals 12 residues. V was clipped by 7 bases and J by 5 bases, with 9 bases between them. CDR1 and CDR2 (germline): SNHLY, FYNNEI. CDR3 sequence (DNA): TGTGCCAGCACTAATGCCCGAAACACCATATATTTT. The encoded protein is CASTNARNTIYF.

The chain links TRBV10-3 to TRBJ1-6; no clear D. The CDR3 loop spans 13 amino acids. Deletions cut 0 bases from V and 7 bases from J, with 4 bases between. Germline assignment: CDR1 ENHRY and CDR2 SYGVKD. The CDR3 DNA follows: TGTGCCATCAGTGAGTCCCTCAATTCACCCCTCCACTTT. Encoded protein: CAISESLNSPLHF.

The chain uses TRBV2 and TRBJ1-1, with D possibly matching TRBD1 (6 bases). The V and J ends lost 6 bases and 1 base respectively, with 9 bases between them. The CDR3 runs to 13 residues. Germline lookup yields CDR1 SNHLY and CDR2 FYNNEI. CDR3 protein: CASRDRQNTEAFF. CDR3 nucleotides: TGTGCCAGCAGGGACAGACAGAACACTGAAGCTTTCTTT. The variable domain in full, completed from reference TRBV2 and TRBJ1-1, reads EPEVTQTPSHQVTQMGQEVILRCVPISNHLYFYWYRQILGQKVEFLVSFYNNEISEKSEIFDDQFSVERPDGSNFTLKIRSTKLEDSAMYFCASRDRQNTEAFFGQGTRLTVV.

This chain joins TRBV9 and TRBJ2-3; 7 bases match TRBD1. Germline-derived CDR1 and CDR2 are SGDLS and YYNGEE. Trimming cost V 4 bases and J 0 bases; bases outside gene matches: 8. The CDR3 is 16 residues long. The CDR3 reads CASSWGTESSTDTQYF. The DNA of the CDR3 is TGTGCCAGCAGCTGGGGGACAGAATCTAGCACAGATACGCAGTATTTT.

This chain uses TRBV19 with TRBJ2-2; D is undetermined. The V and J ends lost 6 bases and 6 bases respectively, with 5 bases between them. The CDR3 sequence is 11 residues long. From germline, CDR1 is LNHDA and CDR2 SQIVND (reference sequence). The CDR3 sequence is CASRRAGELFF. CDR3 nucleotide sequence: TGTGCCAGTAGAAGGGCCGGGGAGCTGTTTTTT.

The chain joins TRBV15 to TRBJ2-1; 8 positions agree with TRBD1. CDR1 and CDR2 (germline): LNHNV, YYDKDF (reference sequence). The V and J ends lost 5 bases and 5 bases, in that order; junction bases with no gene match: 8. CDR3 length equals 15 residues. The CDR3 sequence is CATSLLGQDNNEQFF. The CDR3 nucleotides are TGTGCCACCAGCCTCCTGGGACAGGATAACAATGAGCAGTTCTTC.